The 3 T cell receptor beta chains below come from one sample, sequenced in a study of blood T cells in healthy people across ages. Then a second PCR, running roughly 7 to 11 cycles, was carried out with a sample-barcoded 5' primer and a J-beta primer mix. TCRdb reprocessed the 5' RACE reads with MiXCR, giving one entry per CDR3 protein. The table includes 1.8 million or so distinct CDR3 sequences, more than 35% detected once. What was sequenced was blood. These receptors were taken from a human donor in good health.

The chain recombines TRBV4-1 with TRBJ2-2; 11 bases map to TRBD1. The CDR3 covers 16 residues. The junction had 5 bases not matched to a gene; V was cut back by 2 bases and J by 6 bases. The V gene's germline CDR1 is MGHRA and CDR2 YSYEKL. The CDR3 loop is CASSQRGQGVPGELFF. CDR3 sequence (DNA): TGCGCCAGCAGCCAAAGGGGACAGGGGGTTCCCGGGGAGCTGTTTTTT.

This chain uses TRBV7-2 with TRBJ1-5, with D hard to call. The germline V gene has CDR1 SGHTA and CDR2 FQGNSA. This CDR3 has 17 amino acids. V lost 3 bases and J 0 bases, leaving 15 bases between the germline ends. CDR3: CASSFIAGPNSNQPQHF. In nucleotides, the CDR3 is TGTGCCAGCAGCTTTATAGCTGGGCCCAATAGCAATCAGCCCCAGCATTTT.

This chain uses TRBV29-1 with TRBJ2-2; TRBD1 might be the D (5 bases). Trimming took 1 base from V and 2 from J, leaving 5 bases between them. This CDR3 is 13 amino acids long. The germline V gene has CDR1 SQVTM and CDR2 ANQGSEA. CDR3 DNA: TGCAGCGTTGAAGGGGGCAACACCGGGGAGCTGTTTTTT. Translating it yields CSVEGGNTGELFF.